The 12 T cell receptor beta chains given below trace back to one sample, sequenced in a study of T cells expressing NK-cell markers. TCRdb derives one entry per CDR3 protein from the 5' RACE reads, leaving out DNA. Its clone listing holds about 140,000 distinct CDR3 sequences. Sequenced input: blood T cells: a sorted CD56 or NKG2C T cell subset, CD4+ or CD8+ T cells, or bulk PBMC T cells (not recorded which). All receptors derive from a man aged 18 to 29 in good health.

This chain uses TRBV6-6 with TRBJ2-1; TCRdb reports TRBD2, a call that lacks DNA to check it against. The CDR3 totals 13 residues. Germline CDR1 MNHNY, CDR2 SVGAGI (reference sequence). The CDR3 reads CASSSGVRNEQFF.

This chain uses TRBV11-1 with TRBJ2-1; TCRdb lists TRBD2, though no DNA is available to test this call. The CDR3 is 15 residues long. Per the germline V gene, CDR1 is SGHAT and CDR2 is FQDESV (reference sequence). CDR3 sequence: CASSPTRGTQTEQFF.

V usage is TRBV24-1 and J usage is TRBJ2-1. This CDR3 is built from 14 residues. CDR1 and CDR2 (germline): KGHDR, SFDVKD. The CDR3 loop reads CATSAWSSYNEQFF.

The V call is TRBV6-2 or TRBV6-3, the J call TRBJ2-2. The length of the CDR3 is 13 residues. Germline CDR1 and CDR2: MNHEY and SVGEGT. The CDR3 sequence is CACQPAGTGELFF.

The CDR3 reads CASRDQRSNTGELFF. The genes are TRBV6-1 and TRBJ2-2. Per the germline V gene, CDR1 is MNHNS and CDR2 is SASEGT. CDR3 length equals 15 residues.

The chain recombines TRBV6-2 or TRBV6-3 with TRBJ1-1; TCRdb's D gene call, TRBD1, goes unchecked for lack of DNA. The CDR3 runs to 15 residues. The germline V gene has CDR1 MNHEY and CDR2 SVGEGT. The CDR3 loop reads CASSSPGRGNTEAFF.

This chain connects TRBV11-3 to TRBJ1-1. The length of the CDR3 is 13 residues. Looked up from germline, CDR1 is SGHNT and CDR2 is YENEEA. CDR3 sequence: CVSSLLMNTEAFF.

The rearrangement links TRBV5-1 to TRBJ2-6; as DNA is missing, the TRBD1 call by TCRdb cannot be tested. The CDR3 sequence is 19 residues long. In germline, CDR1 is SGHRS, CDR2 YFSETQ. The CDR3 here is CASSLGAFVQQGAENVLTF. Together with reference TRBV5-1 and TRBJ2-6, the CDR3 gives the full variable domain: KAGVTQTPRYLIKTRGQQVTLSCSPISGHRSVSWYQQTPGQGLQFLFEYFSETQRNKGNFPGRFSGRQFSNSRSEMNVSTLELGDSALYLCASSLGAFVQQGAENVLTFGAGSRLTVL.

The chain carries TRBV3-1 and TRBJ2-7; TCRdb proposes TRBD2, but this gene call is untestable without DNA. The CDR3 consists of 14 residues. CDR1 is LGHDT, CDR2 YNNKEL, per germline (reference sequence). The CDR3 reads CASSQGRTNYEQYF.

The CDR3 reads CASTLQGREWYF. This chain connects TRBV5-1 to TRBJ2-3; TCRdb's D gene call, TRBD1, goes unchecked for lack of DNA. Germline V lookup: CDR1 SGHRS, CDR2 YFSETQ. The CDR3 sequence is 12 residues long.

The V call is TRBV29-1, the J call TRBJ2-7; TCRdb indicates TRBD2, and absent DNA this call remains unverified. This CDR3 comprises 14 residues. Germline V gives CDR1 SQVTM, CDR2 ANQGSEA. The CDR3 sequence is CSAAITGISGEQYF.

V usage is TRBV4-3 and J usage is TRBJ2-1; TCRdb's D gene call, TRBD1, goes unchecked for lack of DNA. The CDR3 length is 14 residues. Looked up from germline, CDR1 is LGHNA and CDR2 is YSLEER. CDR3 amino acids: CASSQEIGSPEQFF.